This paragraph reports one T cell receptor beta chain. Its target is unknown. The sample originates from a study of shared clonotypes between healthy human individuals. Study at large: With ages of 18 to 49, the donors were two women and three men. Each donor's CD8 memory used one plate, CD8 naive two, each CD4 subset three. Study results and caveats: Sampling covered blood only; tissue repertoires likely differ.

Sequencing was performed with immunoSEQ multiplex PCR; in TCRdb, only in-frame clones are kept and a portion is missing. This sample has about 1.1 million clones, with about 80% found just once. Germline CDR1 SNHLY, CDR2 FYNNEI. V lost 0 bases to trimming and J lost 2 bases, with 13 bases between them. The CDR3 consists of 16 residues. Sample: memory CD4+ T cells from PBMCs. Subset given: CD45RA-negative fraction. V and J are TRBV2 and TRBJ1-2, with D maybe TRBD1 (6 bases). The receptor was derived from a man between 18 and 35 years old in good health. Some clones in this sample may be carry-over from other donors' samples. CDR3 nucleotide sequence: TGTGCCAGCAGTGAAGCGCTTCGGGGGGCGAACTATGGCTACACCTTC. It encodes CASSEALRGANYGYTF.